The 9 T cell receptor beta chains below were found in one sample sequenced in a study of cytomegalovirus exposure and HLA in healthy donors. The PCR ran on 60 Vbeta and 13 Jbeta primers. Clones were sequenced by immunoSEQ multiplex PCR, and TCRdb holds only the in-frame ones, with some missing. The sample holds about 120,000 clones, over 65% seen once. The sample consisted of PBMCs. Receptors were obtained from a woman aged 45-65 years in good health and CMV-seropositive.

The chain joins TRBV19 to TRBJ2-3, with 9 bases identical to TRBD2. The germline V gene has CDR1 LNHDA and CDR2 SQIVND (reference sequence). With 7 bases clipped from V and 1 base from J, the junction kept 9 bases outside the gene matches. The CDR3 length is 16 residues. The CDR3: CASKQSIAGGTDTQYF. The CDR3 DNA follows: TGTGCCAGTAAGCAATCGATAGCGGGGGGCACAGATACGCAGTATTTT.

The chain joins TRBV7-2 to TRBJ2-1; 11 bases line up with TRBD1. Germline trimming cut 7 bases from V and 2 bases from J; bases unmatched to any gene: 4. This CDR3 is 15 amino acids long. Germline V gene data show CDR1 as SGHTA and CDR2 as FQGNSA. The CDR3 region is CASNPGQGAYNEQFF. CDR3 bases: TGTGCCAGCAACCCGGGACAGGGGGCCTACAATGAGCAGTTCTTC.

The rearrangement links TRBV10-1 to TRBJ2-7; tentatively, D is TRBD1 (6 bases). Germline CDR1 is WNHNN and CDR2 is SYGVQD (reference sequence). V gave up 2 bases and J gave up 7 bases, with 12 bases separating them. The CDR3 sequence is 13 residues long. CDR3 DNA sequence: TGCGCCAGCAGTGAGCTACAGGGTCGGGAGCAGTACTTC. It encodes CASSELQGREQYF.

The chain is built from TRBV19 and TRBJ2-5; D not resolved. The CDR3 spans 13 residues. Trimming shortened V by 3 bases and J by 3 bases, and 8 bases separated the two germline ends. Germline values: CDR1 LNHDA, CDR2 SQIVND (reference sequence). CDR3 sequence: CASSIEAEETQYF. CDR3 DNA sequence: TGTGCCAGTAGTATCGAGGCAGAAGAGACCCAGTACTTC.

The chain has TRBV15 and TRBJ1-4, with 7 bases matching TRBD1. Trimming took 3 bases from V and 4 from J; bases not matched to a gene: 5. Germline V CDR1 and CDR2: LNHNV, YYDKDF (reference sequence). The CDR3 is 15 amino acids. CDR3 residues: CATSSRGQLNEKLFF. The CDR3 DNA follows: TGTGCCACCAGCAGTCGGGGACAGCTTAATGAAAAACTGTTTTTT.

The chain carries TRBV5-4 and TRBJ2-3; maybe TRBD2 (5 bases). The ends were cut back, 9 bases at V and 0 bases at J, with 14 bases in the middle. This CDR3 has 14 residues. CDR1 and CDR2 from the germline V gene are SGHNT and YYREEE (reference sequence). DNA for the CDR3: TGTGCCACAGTCGCCGGCGGGAGCACAGATACGCAGTATTTT. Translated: CATVAGGSTDTQYF.

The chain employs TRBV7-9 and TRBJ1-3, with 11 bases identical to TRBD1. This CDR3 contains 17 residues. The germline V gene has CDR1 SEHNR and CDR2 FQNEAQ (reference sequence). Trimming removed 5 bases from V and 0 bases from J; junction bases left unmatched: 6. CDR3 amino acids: CASSGGTGGSSGNTIYF. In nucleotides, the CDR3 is TGTGCCAGCAGCGGCGGGACAGGGGGTTCCTCTGGAAACACCATATATTTT.

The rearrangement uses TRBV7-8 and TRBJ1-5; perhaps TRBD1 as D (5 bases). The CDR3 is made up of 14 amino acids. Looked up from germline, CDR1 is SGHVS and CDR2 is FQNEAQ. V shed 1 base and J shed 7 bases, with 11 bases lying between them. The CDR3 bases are TGTGCCAGCAGCTTAGTCGACAGAGGCCAGCCCCAGCATTTT. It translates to CASSLVDRGQPQHF.

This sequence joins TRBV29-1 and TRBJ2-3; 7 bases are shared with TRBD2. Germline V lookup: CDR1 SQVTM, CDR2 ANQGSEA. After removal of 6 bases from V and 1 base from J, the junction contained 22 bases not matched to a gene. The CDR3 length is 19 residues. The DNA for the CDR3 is TGCAGCGTCGTTCGGCCTTCTAGCGGACCATTCGTGGGCACAGATACGCAGTATTTT. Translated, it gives CSVVRPSSGPFVGTDTQYF.